Below, 11 T cell receptor beta chains from the same sample are listed, as sequenced in a study of T cells in Graves' hyperthyroidism and ophthalmopathy. Amplification yielded TCR beta CDR3 regions, with RNA transcripts as the source. The HTBI primer set served for first-round RT-PCR of the TCR CDR3. One entry per CDR3 protein results from TCRdb running MiXCR on the multiplex PCR reads. This table has roughly 500,000 distinct CDR3 sequences, around 43% appearing once. The sample was peripheral blood or thyroid tissue (not recorded which). These receptors all stem from an adult woman with Graves' disease, either hyperthyroidism or ophthalmopathy (not recorded which).

This sequence joins TRBV29-1 and TRBJ2-2; no definite D call. Per the germline V gene, CDR1 is SQVTM and CDR2 is ANQGSEA. The CDR3 length is 10 residues. Between the trimmed V and J ends, which lost 3 bases and 6 bases, there was a span of 2 bases. CDR3 DNA sequence: TGCAGCGTTGAGGCCGGGGAGCTGTTTTTT. This translates into CSVEAGELFF.

The chain is built from TRBV12-3 or TRBV12-4 and TRBJ2-7; D tentatively fits TRBD1 or TRBD2 (5 bases each). The CDR3 covers 12 residues. V gave up 5 bases and J gave up 6 bases, with 11 bases separating them. CDR3 residues: CASSVLGTEQYF. DNA for the CDR3: TGTGCCAGCAGTGTATTAGGGACCGAGCAGTACTTC.

As concerns this clonotype: A read error may account for a junction end that differs from germline. The genes are TRBV10-3 and TRBJ1-1; D perhaps matches TRBD1 (6 bases). The CDR3 is made up of 16 amino acids. Germline lookup yields CDR1 ENHRY and CDR2 SYGVKD. The CDR3 coding sequence is TGTGCCAGCAGTTACTCGATAGGGGGTGGACACACTGAAGCTTTCTTT. It codes for CASSYSIGGGHTEAFF.

The sample holds one count of this clonotype. The chain employs TRBV10-3 and TRBJ2-1; 8 nucleotides match TRBD1. In germline, CDR1 is ENHRY, CDR2 SYGVKD. The CDR3 contains 13 residues. Unmatched junction bases numbered 7, after V lost 7 bases and J lost 8 bases. In nucleotides, the CDR3 is TGTGCCATCAAACAGGGGGTTGAGGATGAGCAGTTCTTC. Amino acids: CAIKQGVEDEQFF.

This clonotype was picked up many times. This chain joins TRBV29-1 and TRBJ1-2, with TRBD1 matching over 9 bases. Germline lookup yields CDR1 SQVTM and CDR2 ANQGSEA. Germline trimming cut 7 bases from V and 8 bases from J; bases unmatched to any gene: 11. The CDR3 has 13 residues. CDR3: CSAFTGGDGGYTF. For the CDR3, the DNA is TGCAGCGCTTTTACAGGGGGCGACGGGGGCTACACCTTC.

This clonotype has ten or more counts. The chain uses TRBV12-3 or TRBV12-4 and TRBJ1-2, with D perhaps matching TRBD1 (6 bases). The CDR3 sequence is 14 residues long. Trimming pared 3 bases from V and 6 bases from J, leaving 14 bases between. The CDR3 region has the DNA TGTGCCAGCAGTTTGCGCGGACAGTATAATGGCTACACCTTC. This gives the protein CASSLRGQYNGYTF.

The chain carries TRBV10-3 and TRBJ2-1; a weak D match, TRBD1 (6 bases). This CDR3 has 11 residues. The V end lost 10 bases, the J end lost 6 bases, and 10 bases lay between the germline ends. Germline CDR1 reads ENHRY; CDR2 reads SYGVKD. In DNA form, the CDR3 reads TGTGCCACCGTGGACAGCAATGAGCAGTTCTTC. This codes for CATVDSNEQFF.

The table lists this clonotype with a few counts. The rearrangement joins TRBV2 to TRBJ2-7; D might be TRBD1 (6 bases). The CDR3 has 13 amino acids. Germline V lookup: CDR1 SNHLY, CDR2 FYNNEI. Trimming removed 10 bases at V and 7 bases at J, with 20 bases between. For the CDR3, the DNA is TGTGCCACCCTTTGGGCAGAAGGGGGTGAGCAGTACTTC. Translation: CATLWAEGGEQYF. Using reference TRBV2 and TRBJ2-7 for the parts outside the CDR3, the full variable domain is EPEVTQTPSHQVTQMGQEVILRCVPISNHLYFYWYRQILGQKVEFLVSFYNNEISEKSEIFDDQFSVERPDGSNFTLKIRSTKLEDSAMYFCATLWAEGGEQYFGPGTRLTVT.

This chain joins TRBV29-1 and TRBJ2-5; D is possibly TRBD2 (6 bases). The CDR3 runs to 13 residues. The V gene lost 6 bases and the J gene lost 1 base, with 12 bases spanning the gap. Germline V lookup: CDR1 SQVTM, CDR2 ANQGSEA. CDR3 bases: TGCAGCGTCGACCAGACTAGCCAAGAGACCCAGTACTTC. This sequence encodes CSVDQTSQETQYF.

The rearrangement links TRBV7-8 to TRBJ2-7, with D possibly TRBD1 on 6 matching bases. Germline V gene lookup returns CDR1 SGHVS and CDR2 FQNEAQ. V dropped 1 base and J dropped 7 bases, with 14 bases sitting between them. There are 14 residues in the CDR3. The CDR3 DNA reads TGTGCCAGCAGCTTAGAAAGGGGGACGAGGGAGCAGTACTTC. Protein sequence: CASSLERGTREQYF. Complete variable domain (other parts from reference TRBV7-8 and TRBJ2-7): GAGVSQSPRYKVAKRGQDVALRCDPISGHVSLFWYQQALGQGPEFLTYFQNEAQLDKSGLPSDRFFAERPEGSVSTLKIQRTQQEDSAVYLCASSLERGTREQYFGPGTRLTVT.

The chain links TRBV4-2 to TRBJ2-2, with D unclear. Germline V gene sequence: CDR1 LGHNA, CDR2 YNFKEQ. The CDR3 has 17 residues. V lost 1 base, J lost 3 bases, and 15 bases lay in between. The CDR3 loop reads CASSQAATPPYTGELFF. The CDR3 DNA reads TGTGCCAGCAGCCAAGCAGCGACTCCTCCTTACACCGGGGAGCTGTTTTTT.